This T cell receptor beta chain was captured by sequencing in a study of cytomegalovirus exposure and HLA in healthy donors. Losses at the gene ends were 5 bases for V and 2 bases for J; bases not matched to a gene: 12. Per germline, CDR1 MNHEY and CDR2 SMNVEV (reference sequence). This CDR3 region has 17 residues. Researchers ran the PCR with 60 Vbeta and 13 Jbeta primers. TCRdb's table, derived via immunoSEQ multiplex PCR, lists solely in-frame clones and lacks some. Here the sample spans 110,000 to 150,000 clones, approximately 70% being singletons. Sequenced input: PBMCs. The TCR comes from a woman aged 40 to 50 in good health and CMV-seronegative. V usage is TRBV27 and J usage is TRBJ2-3; 8 bases line up with TRBD1. The CDR3 bases are TGTGCCAGCAGTGTGCGACAGGGGCCCCCCCCCACAGATACGCAGTATTTT. It codes for CASSVRQGPPPTDTQYF.